This TCR beta chain was observed in a study of T cell changes during pregnancy in multiple sclerosis. TCRdb keeps only in-frame clones here, not all; method: immunoSEQ multiplex PCR. The sample records 47,000 or so clones, around 90% being singletons. This clonotype originated in a female donor with multiple sclerosis, enrolled in a pregnancy study. Sequencing used peripheral blood, obtained in the first trimester of pregnancy.

The CDR3 spells CASSQRLANGRGNTGELFF. CDR3 nucleotides: TGCGCCAGCAGTCAGAGGTTGGCCAACGGGCGGGGGAACACCGGGGAGCTGTTTTTT. This chain links TRBV23-1 with TRBJ2-2; TRBD2 is a possible D gene (6 bases). TRBV23-1 is marked as an open reading frame, function uncertain. CDR3 length: 19 residues. V gave up 3 bases and J gave up 1 base, with 21 bases separating them.